These 16 T cell receptor beta chains share one sample of origin, sequenced in a study of blood T cell repertoires in COVID-19. Here immunoSEQ multiplex PCR was the method, and the copy in TCRdb shows in-frame clones only, minus some. The repertoire includes approximately 250,000 clones, approximately 90% of them detected once, and about 4% sits in the top ten. Source material: PBMCs or T cells enriched from blood (not recorded which). The receptors were sampled from a woman in her twenties or thirties with acute COVID-19.

The V and J genes are TRBV19 and TRBJ2-3; possibly TRBD1 for D (6 bases). V was shortened by 4 bases and J by 0 bases, with 17 bases between the two germline ends. The length of the CDR3 is 17 residues. The germline V gene has CDR1 LNHDA and CDR2 SQIVND (reference sequence). The CDR3 coding sequence is TGTGCCAGTAGTAGCAATGCAACAGGGAGAAGCACAGATACGCAGTATTTT. Its translation is CASSSNATGRSTDTQYF. Supplemented by reference TRBV19 and TRBJ2-3, the full variable domain reads DGGITQSPKYLFRKEGQNVTLSCEQNLNHDAMYWYRQDPGQGLRLIYYSQIVNDFQKGDIAEGYSVSREKKESFPLTVTSAQKNPTAFYLCASSSNATGRSTDTQYFGPGTRLTVL.

The chain's CDR3 is CASSLRGQGLADTQYF. The CDR3 region has the DNA TGTGCCAGCAGCCTACGTGGACAGGGGCTGGCAGATACGCAGTATTTT. V gene TRBV7-3 combines with J gene TRBJ2-3; 9 nucleotides agree with TRBD1. Germline CDR1 reads SGHTA; CDR2 reads FQGTGA. This CDR3 region has 16 residues. V was clipped by 5 bases and J by 4 bases; unmatched bases: 10.

This chain connects TRBV4-1 to TRBJ2-1, with 7 bases fitting TRBD2. Germline trimming cut 0 bases from V and 1 base from J; bases unmatched to any gene: 9. From germline, CDR1 is MGHRA and CDR2 YSYEKL. CDR3 length: 18 amino acids. The CDR3 nucleotides are TGCGCCAGCAGCCAAGAATTCCCGGCGGGAGAGTCCTACAATGAGCAGTTCTTC. It yields the protein CASSQEFPAGESYNEQFF.

The chain has TRBV6-6 and TRBJ2-7; D unresolved. The CDR3 consists of 12 residues. Germline V gene sequence: CDR1 MNHNY, CDR2 SVGAGI (reference sequence). The V and J ends lost 2 bases and 4 bases respectively, with 6 bases between them. The CDR3 reads CASSYSEYEQYF. CDR3 nucleotide sequence: TGTGCCAGCAGTTACAGTGAGTACGAGCAGTACTTC.

The rearrangement joins TRBV27 to TRBJ2-7, with unresolved D. Trimming left V 6 bases short and J 5 bases short, with 14 bases between. Germline values: CDR1 MNHEY, CDR2 SMNVEV (reference sequence). There are 13 residues in the CDR3. The CDR3 DNA reads as TGTGCCAGCAGGCGTCTCGGGTATAACGAGCAGTACTTC. Protein sequence: CASRRLGYNEQYF.

Concerning this clone: A junction boundary mismatches the germline segment, possibly from a read error. The genes are TRBV18 and TRBJ2-3; the match to TRBD1 covers 7 bases. The germline V gene encodes CDR1 KGHSH and CDR2 LQKENI. The CDR3 consists of 12 residues. The CDR3 region has the DNA TGTGCCAGCTCTCCACAGGGGCCCGGGCAGTATTTT. Translation: CASSPQGPGQYF.

This sequence joins TRBV7-6 and TRBJ2-2; 9 bases line up with TRBD1. The CDR3 runs 15 residues. Germline CDR1 is SGHVS and CDR2 is FNYEAQ. V was pared by 5 bases and J by 4 bases, with 5 bases of the junction left unmatched. The CDR3 is CASSQTGGFTGELFF. The CDR3 coding sequence is TGTGCCAGCAGCCAGACAGGGGGTTTCACCGGGGAGCTGTTTTTT.

This chain links TRBV11-2 with TRBJ2-1; possibly TRBD2 for D (6 bases). The germline V gene has CDR1 SGHAT and CDR2 FQNNGV. The CDR3 spans 14 residues. V lost 4 bases and J lost 3, with 10 bases in between. Here the CDR3 reads CASSSGVYYNEQFF. The CDR3 coding sequence is TGTGCCAGCAGCTCGGGGGTATACTACAATGAGCAGTTCTTC.

The chain links TRBV20-1 to TRBJ2-7, with D tentatively TRBD2 (5 bases). Trimming pared 6 bases from V and 5 bases from J, leaving 8 bases between. Looked up from germline, CDR1 is DFQATT and CDR2 is SNEGSKA (reference sequence). The CDR3 is 10 residues long. The CDR3 region has the DNA TGCAGTGCCCAAGCGGACGAGCAGTACTTC. As protein: CSAQADEQYF.

The chain recombines TRBV27 with TRBJ1-2, with D possibly matching TRBD1 (6 bases). Germline loops: CDR1 MNHEY, CDR2 SMNVEV (reference sequence). V lost 3 bases and J 8 bases, leaving 13 bases between the germline ends. The CDR3 length is 13 residues. The CDR3 DNA is TGTGCCAGCAGTTTGGGGGGGCTCGGGGGCTACACCTTC. Protein: CASSLGGLGGYTF.

The chain employs TRBV28 and TRBJ2-4, with D possibly being TRBD2 (6 bases). Trimming removed 0 bases at V and 2 bases at J, with 20 bases between. The length of the CDR3 is 19 residues. Germline V gene lookup returns CDR1 MDHEN and CDR2 SYDVKM. The CDR3 DNA reads as TGTGCCAGCAGTTTATGGTGGGGCGGGGAAGGTTGGACCAAAAACATTCAGTACTTC. This encodes CASSLWWGGEGWTKNIQYF.

This sequence joins TRBV28 and TRBJ2-3, with 9 bases lining up with TRBD2. The ends lost 5 bases at V and 3 bases at J; junction bases unmatched: 6. The V gene's germline CDR1 is MDHEN and CDR2 SYDVKM. The CDR3 sequence is 15 residues long. CDR3 DNA: TGTGCCAGCAGTCCTCTAGCGGGGATTACAGATACGCAGTATTTT. Translated: CASSPLAGITDTQYF.

This sequence joins TRBV28 and TRBJ2-7; TRBD1 agrees at 9 bases. Germline loops: CDR1 MDHEN, CDR2 SYDVKM. Losses at the gene ends were 1 base for V and 5 bases for J; bases not matched to a gene: 6. The CDR3 covers 15 residues. CDR3 coding DNA: TGTGCCAGCAGTTTATCCTCGGACAGGGGAAACGAGCAGTACTTC. Residues: CASSLSSDRGNEQYF.

The chain joins TRBV14 to TRBJ2-1; 8 nucleotides agree with TRBD1. From germline, CDR1 is SGHDN and CDR2 FVKESK. The CDR3 has 16 amino acids. V lost 6 bases and J lost 4; bases outside the gene matches: 11. The CDR3 reads CASSPLPGQEYNEQFF. In nucleotides, the CDR3 is TGTGCCAGCAGTCCACTTCCGGGACAGGAATACAATGAGCAGTTCTTC.

The V call is TRBV18, the J call TRBJ1-2, with D unresolved. This CDR3 has 13 amino acids. Germline V CDR1 and CDR2: KGHSH, LQKENI. Trimming shortened V by 0 bases and J by 4 bases, and 6 bases separated the two germline ends. DNA for the CDR3: TGTGCCAGCTCACCACCAGGGAGCTATGGCTACACCTTC. Its translation: CASSPPGSYGYTF.

This chain connects TRBV27 to TRBJ2-7, with D possibly matching TRBD2 (6 bases). Germline CDR1 reads MNHEY; CDR2 reads SMNVEV (reference sequence). The CDR3 extends over 13 amino acids. V was cut by 5 bases and J by 2 bases, with 10 bases left in between. CDR3 nucleotide sequence: TGTGCCAGCAGTCATGGGAGGACCTACGAGCAGTACTTC. It is translated as CASSHGRTYEQYF.